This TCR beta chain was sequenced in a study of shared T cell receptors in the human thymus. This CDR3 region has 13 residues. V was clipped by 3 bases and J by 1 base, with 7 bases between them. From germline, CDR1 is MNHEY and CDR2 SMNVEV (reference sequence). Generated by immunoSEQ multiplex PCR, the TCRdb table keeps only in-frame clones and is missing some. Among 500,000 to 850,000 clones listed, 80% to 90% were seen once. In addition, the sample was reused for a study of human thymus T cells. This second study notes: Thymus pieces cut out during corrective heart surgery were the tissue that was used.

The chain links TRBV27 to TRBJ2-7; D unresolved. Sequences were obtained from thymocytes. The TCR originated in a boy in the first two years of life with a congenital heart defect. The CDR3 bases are TGTGCCAGCAGTTTTTCGCAGTCCTACGAGCAGTACTTC. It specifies CASSFSQSYEQYF.